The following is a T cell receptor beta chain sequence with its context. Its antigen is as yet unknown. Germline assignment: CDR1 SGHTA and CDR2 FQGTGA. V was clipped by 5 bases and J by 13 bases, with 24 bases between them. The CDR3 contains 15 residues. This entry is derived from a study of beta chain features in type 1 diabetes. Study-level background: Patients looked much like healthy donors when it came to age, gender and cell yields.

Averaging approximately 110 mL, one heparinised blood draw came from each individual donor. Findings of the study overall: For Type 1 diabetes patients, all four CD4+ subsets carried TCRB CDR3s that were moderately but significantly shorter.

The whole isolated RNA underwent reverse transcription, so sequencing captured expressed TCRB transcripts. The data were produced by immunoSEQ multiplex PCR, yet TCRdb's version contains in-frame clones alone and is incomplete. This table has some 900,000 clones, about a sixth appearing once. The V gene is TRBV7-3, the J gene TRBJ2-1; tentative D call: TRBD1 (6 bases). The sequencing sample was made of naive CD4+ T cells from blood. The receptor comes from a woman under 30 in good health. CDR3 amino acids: CASSPDSTGFRPQFF. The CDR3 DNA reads TGTGCCAGCAGCCCCGATAGTACAGGGTTCCGTCCCCAGTTCTTC.